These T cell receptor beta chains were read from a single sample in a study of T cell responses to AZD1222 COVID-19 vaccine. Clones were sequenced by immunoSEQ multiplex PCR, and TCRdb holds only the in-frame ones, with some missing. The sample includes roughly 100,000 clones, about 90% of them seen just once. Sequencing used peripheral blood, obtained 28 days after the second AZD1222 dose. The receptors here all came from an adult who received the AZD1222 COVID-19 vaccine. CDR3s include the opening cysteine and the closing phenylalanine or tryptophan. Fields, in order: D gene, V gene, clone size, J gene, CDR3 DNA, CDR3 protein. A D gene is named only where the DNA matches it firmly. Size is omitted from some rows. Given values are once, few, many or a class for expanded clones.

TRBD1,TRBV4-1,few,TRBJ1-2,TGCGCCAGCAGCCAGAACGACCGGGACAGGGGGCCCTATGGCTACACCTTC,CASSQNDRDRGPYGYTF
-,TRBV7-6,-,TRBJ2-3,TGTGCCAGCAGTCCCGGGACCATGATTGGCACAGATACGCAGTATTTT,CASSPGTMIGTDTQYF
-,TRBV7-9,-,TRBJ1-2,TGTGCCAGCAGCTTTACCGTAGCGAGGGGGGAGCGCTACACCTTC,CASSFTVARGERYTF
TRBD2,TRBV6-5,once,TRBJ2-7,TGTGCCAGCAGTTACTCGAGGCGGGGGGGCTACGAGCAGTACTTC,CASSYSRRGGYEQYF
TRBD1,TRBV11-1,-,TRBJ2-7,TGTGCCAGCAGCCCCAGATGGACAGGGTCCCACGAGCAGTACTTC,CASSPRWTGSHEQYF
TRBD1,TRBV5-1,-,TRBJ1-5,TGCGCCAGCAGCTCCCCGGGACAGGGGGCGGATAGCAATCAGCCCCAGCATTTT,CASSSPGQGADSNQPQHF
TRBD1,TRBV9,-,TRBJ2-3,TGTGCCAGCAGCCGGGAGGGGACAGGGGGCTTTCCCATTTCCGATACGCAGTATTTT,CASSREGTGGFPISDTQYF
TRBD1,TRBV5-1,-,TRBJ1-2,TGCGCCAGCAGCTTGGCAGGGCAGGGGGAAACTTACACCTTC,CASSLAGQGETYTF
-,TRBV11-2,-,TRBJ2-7,TGTGCCAGCAGCTTAGCCCACGAGCAGTACTTC,CASSLAHEQYF
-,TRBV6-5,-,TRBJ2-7,TGTGCCAGCAGTTTCCGGGGTGAGCAGTACTTC,CASSFRGEQYF
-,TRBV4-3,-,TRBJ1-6,TGCGCCAGCAGCCAAGATCGGGAGTGGGGTAATTCACCCCTCCACTTT,CASSQDREWGNSPLHF
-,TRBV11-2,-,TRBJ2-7,TGTGCCAGCAGCTTAACGTCAGGGGTTTACGAGCAGTACTTC,CASSLTSGVYEQYF
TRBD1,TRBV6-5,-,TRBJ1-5,TGTGCCAGCAGCCAACAGGGGGCAGGTCAGCCCCAGCATTTT,CASSQQGAGQPQHF
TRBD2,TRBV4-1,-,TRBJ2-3,TGCGCCAGCAGCCAACCGCCCTCTAGCGGGGGTTTTTCAGATACGCAGTATTTT,CASSQPPSSGGFSDTQYF
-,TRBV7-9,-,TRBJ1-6,TGTGCCAGCAGCTTAACTGAGAATGCTAATTCACCCCTCCACTTT,CASSLTENANSPLHF
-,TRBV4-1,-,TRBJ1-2,TGCGCCAGCAGCCCCGACGACAGGACCTATGGCTACACCTTC,CASSPDDRTYGYTF
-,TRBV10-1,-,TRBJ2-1,TGCGCCAGCAGTGAGGTGGGTTCCCTGGACAATGAGCAGTTCTTC,CASSEVGSLDNEQFF
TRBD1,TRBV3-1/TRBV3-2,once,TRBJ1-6,TGTGCCAGCAGCCAAGATTGGGACAGGACCTCGCCCCTCCACTTT,CASSQDWDRTSPLHF
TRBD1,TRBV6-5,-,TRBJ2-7,TGTGCCAGCAGTCTTACAGGGGGCTGGAGGAGGGAGCAGTACTTC,CASSLTGGWRREQYF